This TCR beta chain was sequenced during a study of blood T cell repertoires in COVID-19. Looking at the study overall: The United States, Italy and Spain were the sources of the acute and convalescent COVID-19 samples. T cells, B-cell-depleted T cells, or PBMCs supplied cDNA or gDNA.

V was clipped by 3 bases and J by 0 bases, with 16 bases between them. Germline CDR1 and CDR2: LNHDA and SQIVND (reference sequence). The CDR3 loop spans 17 amino acids. Source study methods: Amplification with reference gene primers provided the estimates of nucleated cell counts. TCRdb's table, derived via immunoSEQ multiplex PCR, lists solely in-frame clones and lacks some. The DNA gave D and trimming, while V, J and clone size come from that table. The repertoire includes about 98,000 clones, around 80% of them detected once, and about 9.6% sits in the top ten. The sequence was collected from a man in his sixties with active or convalescent COVID-19. The sequencing sample was made of peripheral blood. This chain links TRBV19 with TRBJ2-3, with D possibly being TRBD2 (6 bases). CDR3 sequence: CASSIRGLVFSTDTQYF. The CDR3 DNA follows: TGTGCCAGTAGTATCCGGGGACTGGTTTTTAGCACAGATACGCAGTATTTT.